This T cell receptor (beta chain) is from a study of early T cells in non-severe SARS-CoV-2 infection. Overall study: Sequencing targeted bulk RNA from unsorted whole blood, leaving chains unpaired.

This clonotype occurred many times. What it binds is not known. Individually, cDNA molecules had unique molecular identifiers attached to them. TCRdb re-derived calls from the 5' RACE reads in MiXCR, one entry per CDR3 protein. Here the sample spans roughly 53,000 distinct CDR3 sequences, approximately 9.7% being singletons. General study findings and limits: VDJdb-based matching was biased toward anti-spike CD8 responses and missed private and CD4 specificities.

This CDR3 spans 13 amino acids. Trimming took off 6 bases at V and 1 base at J, with 10 bases between the two ends. The receptor comes from an adult who was a healthcare worker with PCR-confirmed SARS-CoV-2 infection or an uninfected control (not recorded which). Input material: whole blood. The V call is TRBV12-3 or TRBV12-4, the J call TRBJ2-7, with D hard to call. The CDR3 nucleotides are TGTGCCAGCAGCCCCGGCGCGTCCTACGAGCAGTACTTC. It is translated as CASSPGASYEQYF.